The clone carrying this T cell receptor (beta chain) has a single count. The assay was immunoSEQ multiplex PCR, and TCRdb's table has in-frame clones only and misses some. The sample comprises 30,000 to 35,000 clones, around 90% of which are singletons, and approximately 3.2% rests with the top ten. The source of the sample is a study of STAT5B mutations in CD4+ large granular lymphocyte leukemia. J lost 0 bases, V lost 7 bases, and 1 base had no gene match. The CDR3 sequence is 13 residues long. The germline gives CDR1 ENHRY, CDR2 SYGVKD. The sample taken for sequencing was CD4+ T cells from blood buffy coats. V is TRBV10-3 and J is TRBJ2-3, with TRBD1 identical over 7 bases. The source is a human donor in good health. The CDR3 DNA follows: TGTGCCATCAAACAGGGGAGCACAGATACGCAGTATTTT. Its translation: CAIKQGSTDTQYF.